These 13 T cell receptor beta chains originate from one sample sequenced in a study of cytomegalovirus exposure and HLA in healthy donors. The primer mix had 60 Vbeta and 13 Jbeta primers. Clones were read by immunoSEQ multiplex PCR, and TCRdb kept only the in-frame ones, dropping some. The table includes tens of thousands of clones, 78% detected once. The sequenced material came from PBMCs. These receptors came from a woman between 35 and 50 years old in good health and CMV-seropositive.

This clone was observed a few times. The V gene is TRBV6-5, the J gene TRBJ1-5; 10 nucleotides agree with TRBD1. Trimming took 5 bases from V and 4 from J; bases not matched to a gene: 5. Germline V gene lookup returns CDR1 MNHEY and CDR2 SVGAGI. The CDR3 is 15 residues long. The CDR3 loop is CASSTRTGGNQPQHF. CDR3 in DNA: TGTGCCAGCAGTACGAGGACAGGGGGTAATCAGCCCCAGCATTTT.

The V call is TRBV28, the J call TRBJ1-1; 8 bases match TRBD1. Germline V gives CDR1 MDHEN, CDR2 SYDVKM. Trimming at V came to 5 bases and at J to 5 bases, leaving 10 bases not matched to a gene. The CDR3 has 15 amino acids. CDR3: CASSETADRGTEAFF. CDR3 DNA sequence: TGTGCCAGCAGTGAAACGGCCGACAGGGGTACTGAAGCTTTCTTT.

This chain uses TRBV5-6 with TRBJ1-1; no definite D call. Germline values: CDR1 SGHDT, CDR2 YYEEEE. This CDR3 is built from 14 residues. V was trimmed by 0 bases and J by 0 bases, leaving 6 bases between them. Here the CDR3 reads CASSLGLMNTEAFF. The CDR3, as DNA: TGTGCCAGCAGCTTGGGGCTGATGAACACTGAAGCTTTCTTT.

The genes are TRBV18 and TRBJ2-3, with 9 bases identical to TRBD2. With 0 bases clipped from V and 1 base from J, the junction kept 2 bases outside the gene matches. The CDR3 length is 16 residues. CDR1 KGHSH and CDR2 LQKENI come from the germline V gene. The DNA for the CDR3 is TGTGCCAGCTCACCACCTTCTAGCGGGGGCACAGATACGCAGTATTTT. It encodes CASSPPSSGGTDTQYF. The full variable domain, in which reference TRBV18 and TRBJ2-3 provide the parts outside the CDR3, is NAGVMQNPRHLVRRRGQEARLRCSPMKGHSHVYWYRQLPEEGLKFMVYLQKENIIDESGMPKERFSAEFPKEGPSILRIQQVVRGDSAAYFCASSPPSSGGTDTQYFGPGTRLTVL.

The chain carries TRBV19 and TRBJ1-1; D is undetermined. The CDR3 length is 14 residues. V lost 0 bases to trimming and J lost 9 bases, with 14 bases between them. CDR1 and CDR2 from the germline V gene are LNHDA and SQIVND (reference sequence). The CDR3 region is CASSIEGAPYKAFF. The CDR3 DNA reads as TGTGCCAGTAGTATAGAGGGCGCACCGTACAAAGCTTTCTTT.

The rearrangement uses TRBV5-1 and TRBJ2-1; 10 positions agree with TRBD1. The germline V gene has CDR1 SGHRS and CDR2 YFSETQ. V shed 4 bases and J 2 bases; nucleotides not matched to a gene: 12. The CDR3 spans 18 residues. The chain's CDR3 is CASSPRDRGPGTYNEQFF. CDR3 DNA sequence: TGCGCCAGCAGCCCCCGGGACAGGGGACCTGGCACCTACAATGAGCAGTTCTTC.

This clone is a singleton in its sample. The chain has TRBV28 and TRBJ2-3; 8 bases line up with TRBD1. Germline-derived CDR1 and CDR2 are MDHEN and SYDVKM. V gave up 5 bases and J gave up 5 bases; unmatched junction bases: 9. CDR3 length: 15 amino acids. CDR3: CASSQQGVTGDTQYF. The CDR3 nucleotides are TGTGCCAGCAGTCAACAGGGGGTGACAGGAGATACGCAGTATTTT.

The CDR3 DNA is TGCAGTGCTGGCCGGCCCCAGCATTTT. Protein: CSAGRPQHF. This rearrangement joins TRBV20-1 to TRBJ1-5; D gene uncertain. Trimming took off 5 bases at V and 9 bases at J, with 5 bases between the two ends. The CDR3 covers 9 residues. Germline V gene lookup returns CDR1 DFQATT and CDR2 SNEGSKA (reference sequence).

This chain joins TRBV7-7 and TRBJ2-2; 11 positions match TRBD1. The CDR3 loop spans 15 amino acids. The trim removed 5 bases at V and 7 bases at J, leaving 6 bases unmatched. Germline V lookup: CDR1 SSHAT, CDR2 FNYEAQ (reference sequence). CDR3 region: CASSPGQGVHGELFF. The CDR3 bases are TGTGCCAGCAGCCCGGGACAGGGGGTTCACGGGGAGCTGTTTTTT.

The chain has TRBV5-8 and TRBJ2-3, with 10 bases lining up with TRBD2. CDR3 length equals 14 residues. The V gene's germline CDR1 is SGHTS and CDR2 YDEGEE. Trimming removed 3 bases from V and 3 bases from J; junction bases left unmatched: 1. The CDR3: CASSSGLATDTQYF. CDR3 nucleotides: TGTGCCAGCAGCTCGGGACTAGCGACAGATACGCAGTATTTT.

This clone appeared once. V and J are TRBV2 and TRBJ2-3; 7 bases line up with TRBD1. CDR3 length: 16 amino acids. Per germline, CDR1 SNHLY and CDR2 FYNNEI. J was trimmed by 5 bases and V by 6 bases; bases with no gene match: 14. Here the CDR3 reads CASRQLDRGLGDTQYF. In DNA form, the CDR3 reads TGTGCCAGCAGGCAACTGGATAGGGGGCTAGGAGATACGCAGTATTTT.

The chain has TRBV5-5 and TRBJ1-1, with D unclear. Trimming stripped 2 bases from V and 7 bases from J, with 6 bases between. The CDR3 has 11 amino acids. Germline loops: CDR1 SGHKS, CDR2 YYEKEE (reference sequence). The CDR3 sequence is CASSLSFEAFF. In DNA, the CDR3 is TGTGCCAGCAGCTTAAGCTTTGAAGCTTTCTTT.

The rearrangement links TRBV5-5 to TRBJ2-6; TRBD1 matches at 7 bases. V shed 4 bases, J shed 0 bases, and the junction held 4 bases outside the gene matches. Germline CDR1 reads SGHKS; CDR2 reads YYEKEE (reference sequence). The CDR3 runs 16 residues. The CDR3 sequence: CASSRQGLSGANVLTF. The CDR3 DNA reads TGTGCCAGCAGCCGACAGGGTCTCTCTGGGGCCAACGTCCTGACTTTC.